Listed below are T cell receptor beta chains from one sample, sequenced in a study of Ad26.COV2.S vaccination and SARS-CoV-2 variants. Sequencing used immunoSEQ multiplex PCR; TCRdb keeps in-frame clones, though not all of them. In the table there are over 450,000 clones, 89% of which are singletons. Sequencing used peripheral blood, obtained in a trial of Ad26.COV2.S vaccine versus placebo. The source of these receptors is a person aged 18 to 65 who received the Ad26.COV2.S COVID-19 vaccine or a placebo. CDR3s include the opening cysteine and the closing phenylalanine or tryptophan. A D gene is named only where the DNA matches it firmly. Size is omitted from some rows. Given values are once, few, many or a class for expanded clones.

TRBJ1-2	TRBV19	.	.	CASSTNGGGRANYGYTF	TGTGCCAGTAGTACTAACGGGGGAGGCAGGGCAAACTATGGCTACACCTTC
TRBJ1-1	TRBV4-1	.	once	CASSPRGVYTEAFF	TGCGCCAGCAGCCCTAGGGGCGTTTACACTGAAGCTTTCTTT
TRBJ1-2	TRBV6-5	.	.	CASRSGGQSYGYTF	TGTGCCAGCAGAAGTGGAGGACAGAGTTATGGCTACACCTTC
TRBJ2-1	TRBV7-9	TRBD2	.	CASSPSGGYSYNEQFF	TGTGCCAGCAGCCCGAGCGGGGGCTACTCCTACAATGAGCAGTTCTTC
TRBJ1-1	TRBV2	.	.	CASSEYPQNTEAFF	TGTGCCAGCAGTGAATATCCCCAGAACACTGAAGCTTTCTTT
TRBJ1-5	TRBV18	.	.	CASSPNSYSNQPQHF	TGTGCCAGCTCACCAAACAGTTATAGCAATCAGCCCCAGCATTTT
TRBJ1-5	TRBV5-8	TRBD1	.	CASSWGTVNQPQHF	TGTGCCAGCAGCTGGGGGACAGTAAATCAGCCCCAGCATTTT
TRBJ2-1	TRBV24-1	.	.	CATSDPTASPYNEQFF	TGTGCCACCAGTGATCCAACGGCAAGTCCTTACAATGAGCAGTTCTTC
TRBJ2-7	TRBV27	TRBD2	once	CASSTSGRYEQYF	TGTGCCAGCAGCACTAGCGGGAGATACGAGCAGTACTTC
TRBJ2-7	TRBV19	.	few	CASSIDEGTYEQYF	TGTGCCAGTAGTATAGACGAGGGGACCTACGAGCAGTACTTC
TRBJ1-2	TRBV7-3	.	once	CASSLTRVANYGYTF	TGTGCCAGCAGCTTAACGCGAGTAGCTAACTATGGCTACACCTTC
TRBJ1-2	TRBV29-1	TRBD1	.	CSVEAGTDNYGYTF	TGCAGCGTTGAAGCCGGGACAGACAACTATGGCTACACCTTC
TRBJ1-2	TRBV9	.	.	CASSVDGHYGYTF	TGTGCCAGCAGCGTAGACGGACACTATGGCTACACCTTC
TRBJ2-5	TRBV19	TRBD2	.	CASSIGDGRAGRETQYF	TGTGCCAGTAGTATAGGTGACGGGAGGGCCGGCAGGGAGACCCAGTACTTC
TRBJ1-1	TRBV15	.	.	CATSPEKGGTLEAFF	TGTGCCACCAGCCCAGAAAAGGGGGGGACACTTGAAGCTTTCTTT
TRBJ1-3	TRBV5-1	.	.	CASSGETSSGNTIYF	TGCGCCAGCAGCGGGGAGACGAGCTCTGGAAACACCATATATTTT
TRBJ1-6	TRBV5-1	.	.	CASSLDRGMSPLHF	TGCGCCAGCAGCTTGGACAGAGGCATGTCACCCCTCCACTTT
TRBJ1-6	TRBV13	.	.	CASSLGVGSSSYNSPLHF	TGTGCCAGCAGCTTAGGTGTCGGGTCAAGCTCCTATAATTCACCCCTCCACTTT
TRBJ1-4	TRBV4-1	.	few	CASSLPRPGGEKLFF	TGCGCCAGCAGCCTTCCCCGGCCCGGCGGTGAAAAACTGTTTTTT
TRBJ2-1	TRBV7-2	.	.	CASSFSYNEQFF	TGTGCCAGCAGCTTCTCCTACAATGAGCAGTTCTTC
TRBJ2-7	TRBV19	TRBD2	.	CASSSLAGGVYEQYF	TGTGCCAGTAGTTCACTAGCGGGGGGTGTCTACGAGCAGTACTTC
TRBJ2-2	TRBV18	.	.	CASSPGYRSGELFF	TGTGCCAGCTCACCGGGCTATCGATCCGGGGAGCTGTTTTTT